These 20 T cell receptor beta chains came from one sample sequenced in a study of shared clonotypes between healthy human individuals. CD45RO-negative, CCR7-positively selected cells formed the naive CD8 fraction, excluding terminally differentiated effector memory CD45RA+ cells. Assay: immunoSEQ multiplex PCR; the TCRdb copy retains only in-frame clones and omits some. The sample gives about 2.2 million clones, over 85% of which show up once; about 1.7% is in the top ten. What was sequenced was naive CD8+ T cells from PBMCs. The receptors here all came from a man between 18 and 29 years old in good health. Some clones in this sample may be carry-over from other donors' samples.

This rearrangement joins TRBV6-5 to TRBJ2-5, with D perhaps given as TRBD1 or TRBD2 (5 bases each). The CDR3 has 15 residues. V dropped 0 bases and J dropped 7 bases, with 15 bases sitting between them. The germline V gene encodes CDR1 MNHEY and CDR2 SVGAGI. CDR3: CASSYSEGTGRTQYF. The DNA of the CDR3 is TGTGCCAGCAGTTACTCAGAGGGGACGGGGCGGACCCAGTACTTC.

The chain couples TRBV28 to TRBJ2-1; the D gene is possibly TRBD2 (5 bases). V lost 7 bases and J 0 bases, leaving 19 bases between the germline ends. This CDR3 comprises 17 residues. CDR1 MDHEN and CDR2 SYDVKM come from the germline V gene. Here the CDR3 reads CASTHPREGFSYNEQFF. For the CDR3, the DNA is TGTGCCAGCACCCATCCCCGCGAGGGATTCTCCTACAATGAGCAGTTCTTC.

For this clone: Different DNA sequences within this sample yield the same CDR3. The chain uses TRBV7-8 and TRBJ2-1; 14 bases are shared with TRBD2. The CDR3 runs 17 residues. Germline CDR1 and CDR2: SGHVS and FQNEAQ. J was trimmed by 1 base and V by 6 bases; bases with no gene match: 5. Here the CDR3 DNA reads TGTGCCAGCAGTGCAGGACTAGCGGGAGGTTCCTACAATGAGCAGTTCTTC. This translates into CASSAGLAGGSYNEQFF. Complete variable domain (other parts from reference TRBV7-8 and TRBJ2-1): GAGVSQSPRYKVAKRGQDVALRCDPISGHVSLFWYQQALGQGPEFLTYFQNEAQLDKSGLPSDRFFAERPEGSVSTLKIQRTQQEDSAVYLCASSAGLAGGSYNEQFFGPGTRLTVL.

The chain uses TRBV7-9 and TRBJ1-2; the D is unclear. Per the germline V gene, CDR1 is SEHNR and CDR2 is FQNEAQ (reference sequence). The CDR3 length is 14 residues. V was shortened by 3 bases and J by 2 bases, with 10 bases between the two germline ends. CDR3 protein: CASSFLDMNYGYTF. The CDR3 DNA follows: TGTGCCAGCAGCTTCTTAGACATGAACTATGGCTACACCTTC.

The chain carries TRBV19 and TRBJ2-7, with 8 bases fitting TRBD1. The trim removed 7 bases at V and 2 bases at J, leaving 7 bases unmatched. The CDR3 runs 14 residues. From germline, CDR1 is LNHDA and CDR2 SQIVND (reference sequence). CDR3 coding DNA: TGTGCCAGTATGGGACAGGACGGCACCTACGAGCAGTACTTC. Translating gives CASMGQDGTYEQYF.

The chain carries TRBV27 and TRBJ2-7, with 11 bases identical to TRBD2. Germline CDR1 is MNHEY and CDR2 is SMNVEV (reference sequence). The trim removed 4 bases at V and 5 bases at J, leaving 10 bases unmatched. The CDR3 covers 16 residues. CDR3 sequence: CASSSPLAGGSDEQYF. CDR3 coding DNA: TGTGCCAGCAGTTCCCCTCTAGCGGGAGGTTCTGACGAGCAGTACTTC.

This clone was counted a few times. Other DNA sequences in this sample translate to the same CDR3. CDR3 loop: CSVGGGTEAFF. The CDR3, as DNA: TGCAGCGTTGGGGGGGGAACTGAAGCTTTCTTT. This sequence joins TRBV29-1 and TRBJ1-1; D is possibly TRBD1 (5 bases). The CDR3 is made up of 11 amino acids. CDR1 and CDR2 (germline): SQVTM, ANQGSEA. V was shortened by 4 bases and J by 5 bases, with 8 bases between the two germline ends.

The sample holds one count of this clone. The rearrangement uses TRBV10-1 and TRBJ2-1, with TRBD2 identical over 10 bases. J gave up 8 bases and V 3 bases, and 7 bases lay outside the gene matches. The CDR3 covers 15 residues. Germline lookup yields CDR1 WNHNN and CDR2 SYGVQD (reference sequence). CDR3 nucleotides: TGCGCCAGCAGTGACGCTAGCGGGAGTTTCGATGAGCAGTTCTTC. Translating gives CASSDASGSFDEQFF.

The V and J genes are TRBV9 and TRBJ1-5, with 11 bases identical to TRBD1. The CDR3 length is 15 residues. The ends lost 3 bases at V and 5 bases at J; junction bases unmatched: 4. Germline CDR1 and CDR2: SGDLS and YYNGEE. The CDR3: CASSGTGGSDQPQHF. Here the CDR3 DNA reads TGTGCCAGCAGCGGGACAGGGGGCTCGGATCAGCCCCAGCATTTT.

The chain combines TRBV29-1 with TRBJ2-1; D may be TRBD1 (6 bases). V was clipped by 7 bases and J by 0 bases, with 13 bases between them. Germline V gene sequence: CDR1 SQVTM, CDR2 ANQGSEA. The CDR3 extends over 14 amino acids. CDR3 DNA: TGCAGCGGTATTACAGGGAGCTCCTACAATGAGCAGTTCTTC. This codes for CSGITGSSYNEQFF.

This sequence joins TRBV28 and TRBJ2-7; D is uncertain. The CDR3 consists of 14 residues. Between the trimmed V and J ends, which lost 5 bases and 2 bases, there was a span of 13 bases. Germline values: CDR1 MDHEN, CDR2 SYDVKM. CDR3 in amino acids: CASSREERTYEQYF. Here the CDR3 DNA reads TGTGCCAGCAGTCGAGAGGAGCGCACCTACGAGCAGTACTTC.

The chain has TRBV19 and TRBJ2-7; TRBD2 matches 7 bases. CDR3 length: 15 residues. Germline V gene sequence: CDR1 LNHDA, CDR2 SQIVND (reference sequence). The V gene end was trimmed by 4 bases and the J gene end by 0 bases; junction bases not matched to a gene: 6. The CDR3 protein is CASSKAGVSSYEQYF. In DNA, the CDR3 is TGTGCCAGTAGTAAGGCGGGAGTAAGCTCCTACGAGCAGTACTTC. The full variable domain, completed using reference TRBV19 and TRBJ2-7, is DGGITQSPKYLFRKEGQNVTLSCEQNLNHDAMYWYRQDPGQGLRLIYYSQIVNDFQKGDIAEGYSVSREKKESFPLTVTSAQKNPTAFYLCASSKAGVSSYEQYFGPGTRLTVT.

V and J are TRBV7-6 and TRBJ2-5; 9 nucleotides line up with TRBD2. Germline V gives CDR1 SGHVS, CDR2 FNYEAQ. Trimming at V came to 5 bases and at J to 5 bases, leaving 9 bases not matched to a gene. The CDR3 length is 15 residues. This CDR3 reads CASSVPAGGRETQYF. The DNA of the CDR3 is TGTGCCAGCAGCGTCCCCGCGGGGGGGAGGGAGACCCAGTACTTC.

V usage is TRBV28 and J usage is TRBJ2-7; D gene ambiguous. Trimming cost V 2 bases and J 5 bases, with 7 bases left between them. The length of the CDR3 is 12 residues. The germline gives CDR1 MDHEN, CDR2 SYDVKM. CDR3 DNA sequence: TGTGCCAGCAGTTTACCCGACAACGAGCAGTACTTC. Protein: CASSLPDNEQYF.

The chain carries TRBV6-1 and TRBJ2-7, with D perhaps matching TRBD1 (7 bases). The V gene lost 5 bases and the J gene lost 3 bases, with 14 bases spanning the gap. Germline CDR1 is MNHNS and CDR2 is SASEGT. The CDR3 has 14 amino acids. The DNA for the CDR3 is TGTGCCAGCAGTACCAGGGGGGCCCACTACGAGCAGTACTTC. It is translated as CASSTRGAHYEQYF.

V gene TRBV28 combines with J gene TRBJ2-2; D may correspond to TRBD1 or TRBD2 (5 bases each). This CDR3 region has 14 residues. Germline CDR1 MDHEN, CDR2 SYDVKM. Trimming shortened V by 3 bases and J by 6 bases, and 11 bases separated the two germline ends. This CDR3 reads CASSFGKGAGELFF. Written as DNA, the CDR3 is TGTGCCAGCAGTTTCGGGAAAGGGGCCGGGGAGCTGTTTTTT. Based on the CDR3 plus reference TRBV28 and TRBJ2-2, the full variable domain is DVKVTQSSRYLVKRTGEKVFLECVQDMDHENMFWYRQDPGLGLRLIYFSYDVKMKEKGDIPEGYSVSREKKERFSLILESASTNQTSMYLCASSFGKGAGELFFGEGSRLTVL.

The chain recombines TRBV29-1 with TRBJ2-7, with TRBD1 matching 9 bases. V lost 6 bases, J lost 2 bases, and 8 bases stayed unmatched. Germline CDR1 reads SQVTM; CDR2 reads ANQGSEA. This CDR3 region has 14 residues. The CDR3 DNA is TGCAGCGTAGCCGGGACAGGGAAAACCTACGAGCAGTACTTC. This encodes CSVAGTGKTYEQYF.

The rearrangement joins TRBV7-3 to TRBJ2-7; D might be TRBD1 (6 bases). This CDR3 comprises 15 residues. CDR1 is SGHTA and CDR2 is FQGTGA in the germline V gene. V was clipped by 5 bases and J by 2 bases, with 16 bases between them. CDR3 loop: CASSQRGSPPYEQYF. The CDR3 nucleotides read TGTGCCAGCAGCCAAAGGGGGTCCCCCCCCTACGAGCAGTACTTC.

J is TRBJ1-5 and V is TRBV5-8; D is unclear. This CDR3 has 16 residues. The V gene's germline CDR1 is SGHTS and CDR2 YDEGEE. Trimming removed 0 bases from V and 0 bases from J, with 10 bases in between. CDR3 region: CASSLGRSYSNQPQHF. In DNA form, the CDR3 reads TGTGCCAGCAGCTTGGGTCGCTCCTATAGCAATCAGCCCCAGCATTTT.

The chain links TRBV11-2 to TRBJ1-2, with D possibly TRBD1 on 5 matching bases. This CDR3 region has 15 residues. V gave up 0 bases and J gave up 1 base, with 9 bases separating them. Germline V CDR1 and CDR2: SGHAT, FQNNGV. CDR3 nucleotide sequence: TGTGCCAGCAGCTTAGAAGCGGGGGGTAACTATGGCTACACCTTC. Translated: CASSLEAGGNYGYTF.